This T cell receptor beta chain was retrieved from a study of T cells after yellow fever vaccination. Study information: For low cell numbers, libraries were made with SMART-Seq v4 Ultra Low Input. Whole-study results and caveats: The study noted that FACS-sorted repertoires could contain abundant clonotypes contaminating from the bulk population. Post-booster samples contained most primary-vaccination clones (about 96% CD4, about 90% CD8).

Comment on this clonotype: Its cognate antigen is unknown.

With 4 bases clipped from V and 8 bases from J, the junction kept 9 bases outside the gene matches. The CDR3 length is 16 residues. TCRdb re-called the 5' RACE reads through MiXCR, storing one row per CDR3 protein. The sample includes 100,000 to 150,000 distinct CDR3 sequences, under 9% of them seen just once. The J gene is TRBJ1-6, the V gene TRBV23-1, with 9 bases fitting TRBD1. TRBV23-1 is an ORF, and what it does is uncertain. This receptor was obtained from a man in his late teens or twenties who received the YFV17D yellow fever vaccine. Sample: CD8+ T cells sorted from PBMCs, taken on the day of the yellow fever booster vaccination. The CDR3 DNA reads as TGCGCCAGCAGTCCCCGGGACAGGGATTGGGATTCACCCCTCCACTTT. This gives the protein CASSPRDRDWDSPLHF.